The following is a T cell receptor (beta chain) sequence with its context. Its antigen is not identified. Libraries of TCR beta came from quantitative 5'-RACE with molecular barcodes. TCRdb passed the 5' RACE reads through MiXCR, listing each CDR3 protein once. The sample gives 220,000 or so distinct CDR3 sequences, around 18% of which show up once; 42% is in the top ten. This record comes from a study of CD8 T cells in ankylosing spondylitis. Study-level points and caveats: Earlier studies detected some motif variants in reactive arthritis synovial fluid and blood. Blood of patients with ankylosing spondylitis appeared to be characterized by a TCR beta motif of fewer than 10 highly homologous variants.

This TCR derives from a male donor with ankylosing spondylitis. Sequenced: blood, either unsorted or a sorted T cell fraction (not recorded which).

Here the CDR3 DNA reads TGTGCCAGCAGCCTCTCTTTGAAGGGGGAGCTGTTTTTT. It codes for CASSLSLKGELFF. J is TRBJ2-2 and V is TRBV7-2; D remains unclear. Germline assignment: CDR1 SGHTA and CDR2 FQGNSA. Between the trimmed V and J ends, which lost 5 bases and 8 bases, there was a span of 12 bases. The CDR3 covers 13 residues.